Below, 29 T cell receptor beta chains from the same sample are listed, as sequenced in a study of vaccination and CD4 T cells after COVID-19 (dated by TCRdb to between 2021 and 2022). These receptors' targets are unknown. The treatment or condition label for this specimen denotes: roughly 10-day PBMC culture with coronavirus spike peptide pools or control peptides (ViraFEST assay). The library was obtained by PCR. Sequencer: Illumina iSeq 100. DNA from cultured CD4+ T cells underwent TCR sequencing with the Oncomine TCR Beta short-read assay at the Johns Hopkins FTIC core. The public reads were quality trimmed at Q25 with fastp and then assembled into clones with MiXCR by TCRdb, keeping productive beta chains. For every CDR3 protein sequence, its rows merge into one entry that carries the most common genes and DNA. The sample has around 7,200 distinct CDR3 sequences on record, 61% of them singletons. Of the sample, less than 40% falls within the top ten clones.

Material for sequencing was CD4+ T cells from blood, cultured in vitro. The receptors originated from a human donor who had recovered from COVID-19.

This clonotype was found a few times. J is TRBJ1-1 and V is TRBV6-1; weak D call: TRBD1 (6 bases). Trimming pared 5 bases from V and 0 bases from J, leaving 13 bases between. Germline CDR1 is MNHNS and CDR2 is SASEGT. The CDR3 is 15 amino acids. The CDR3 reads CASSRTANMNTEAFF. The CDR3 DNA sequence: TGTGCCAGCAGTCGGACAGCCAACATGAACACTGAAGCTTTCTTT.

This rearrangement joins TRBV11-3 to TRBJ2-2, with no clear D. Trimming pared 5 bases from V and 0 bases from J, leaving 10 bases between. CDR3 length: 15 residues. Germline V CDR1 and CDR2: SGHNT, YENEEA. This CDR3 is CASSPRAPNTGELFF. The CDR3 DNA sequence: TGTGCCAGCAGCCCCCGGGCCCCGAACACCGGGGAGCTGTTTTTT.

The V gene is TRBV20-1, the J gene TRBJ2-3; no definite D call. Germline CDR1 is DFQATT and CDR2 is SNEGSKA (reference sequence). The V end was cut by 6 bases, the J end by 0 bases, with 10 bases between. The CDR3 is 13 amino acids. The CDR3 region has the DNA TGCAGTGCACAACTGGGGAGCACAGATACGCAGTATTTT. Protein: CSAQLGSTDTQYF.

The rearrangement joins TRBV9 to TRBJ1-1, with D maybe TRBD1 (5 bases). Between the trimmed V and J ends, which lost 0 bases and 1 base, there was a span of 7 bases. This CDR3 has 14 amino acids. Germline CDR1 SGDLS, CDR2 YYNGEE. The CDR3 sequence is CASSVDGANTEAFF. The CDR3, as DNA: TGTGCCAGCAGCGTAGACGGGGCGAACACTGAAGCTTTCTTT. The complete variable domain, with remaining parts taken from reference TRBV9 and TRBJ1-1, reads DSGVTQTPKHLITATGQRVTLRCSPRSGDLSVYWYQQSLDQGLQFLIQYYNGEERAKGNILERFSAQQFPDLHSELNLSSLELGDSALYFCASSVDGANTEAFFGQGTRLTVV.

The chain has TRBV7-9 and TRBJ2-7; TRBD2 matches 9 bases. J lost 5 bases, V lost 5 bases, and 4 bases had no gene match. Germline CDR1 and CDR2: SEHNR and FQNEAQ (reference sequence). The CDR3 spans 13 residues. The CDR3 region has the DNA TGTGCCAGCAGCCTTGGACTAGCGAACGAGCAGTACTTC. Amino acid sequence: CASSLGLANEQYF. The entire variable domain, with the rest obtained from reference TRBV7-9 and TRBJ2-7, is as follows: DTGVSQNPRHKITKRGQNVTFRCDPISEHNRLYWYRQTLGQGPEFLTYFQNEAQLEKSRLLSDRFSAERPKGSFSTLEIQRTEQGDSAMYLCASSLGLANEQYFGPGTRLTVT.

This clonotype was seen a few times. The chain has TRBV27 and TRBJ1-1; no firm D call. Germline CDR1 MNHEY, CDR2 SMNVEV (reference sequence). The CDR3 sequence is 13 residues long. Trimming pared 3 bases from V and 5 bases from J, leaving 10 bases between. The CDR3 nucleotides read TGTGCCAGCAGTTTTCAAAAGGGAACTGAAGCTTTCTTT. It yields the protein CASSFQKGTEAFF.

This clonotype is labeled as medium-sized (0.01 to 0.1%). The chain carries TRBV5-8 and TRBJ2-5; 9 bases fit TRBD2. The germline CDR1 and CDR2 sequences are SGHTS and YDEGEE. V dropped 3 bases and J dropped 5; count of bases not matched to a gene: 8. CDR3 length equals 15 residues. This CDR3 reads CASSSGVAGVETQYF. The CDR3 DNA sequence: TGTGCCAGCAGCTCCGGTGTAGCGGGGGTGGAGACCCAGTACTTC. The entire variable domain, with the rest obtained from reference TRBV5-8 and TRBJ2-5, is as follows: EAGVTQSPTHLIKTRGQQATLRCSPISGHTSVYWYQQALGLGLQFLLWYDEGEERNRGNFPPRFSGRQFPNYSSELNVNALELEDSALYLCASSSGVAGVETQYFGPGTRLLVL.

J is TRBJ1-4 and V is TRBV12-3 or TRBV12-4; the D gene is possibly TRBD1 (5 bases). With 10 bases removed from V and 8 bases from J, the gap between germline ends came to 23 bases. This CDR3 comprises 15 residues. The DNA of the CDR3 is TGTGCCACCGGGTTGTCGGACGCGTGGGACGAAAAACTGTTTTTT. Its translation: CATGLSDAWDEKLFF.

The rearrangement uses TRBV5-1 and TRBJ1-6; TRBD1 aligns across 9 bases. The junction had 9 bases not matched to a gene; V was cut back by 4 bases and J by 10 bases. In germline, CDR1 is SGHRS, CDR2 YFSETQ. The CDR3 consists of 15 residues. The CDR3 spells CASSPLTGGSSPLHF. CDR3 DNA: TGCGCCAGCAGCCCTCTTACAGGGGGCAGCTCACCCCTCCACTTT.

This clonotype was counted a few times. This chain links TRBV21-1 with TRBJ2-7; TRBD1, the table's D call, lacks a check against the DNA. TRBV21-1 is designated a pseudogene. The CDR3 loop spans 17 amino acids. For the CDR3, the DNA is TGTGCCAGCAGCGCTCCGAACCCCTCGACAGTCTCCTACGAGCAGTACTTC. Translating it yields CASSAPNPSTVSYEQYF.

J is TRBJ1-1 and V is TRBV6-2 or TRBV6-3; D ambiguous. The germline V gene encodes CDR1 MNHEY and CDR2 SVGEGT. V lost 10 bases to trimming and J lost 1 base, with 16 bases between them. This CDR3 contains 14 residues. CDR3 sequence reads: CATQLPSANTEAFF. CDR3 DNA sequence: TGTGCCACCCAGTTACCATCCGCGAACACTGAAGCTTTCTTT.

The chain is built from TRBV15 and TRBJ2-3, with TRBD1 matching 9 bases. The CDR3 is 14 amino acids. The V segment lost 3 bases and the J segment 6 bases; nucleotides outside the gene matches: 4. Germline values: CDR1 LNHNV, CDR2 YYDKDF (reference sequence). CDR3 in DNA: TGTGCCACCAGCAGGGGACAGGGTGCGGATACGCAGTATTTT. Protein: CATSRGQGADTQYF.

V gene TRBV20-1 combines with J gene TRBJ1-2, with 9 bases lining up with TRBD1. This CDR3 contains 17 residues. V dropped 3 bases and J dropped 0; count of bases not matched to a gene: 11. Per the germline V gene, CDR1 is DFQATT and CDR2 is SNEGSKA (reference sequence). CDR3 sequence (DNA): TGCAGTGCTAGGGACAGGGGAAAGATGGGGGCTAACTATGGCTACACCTTC. Amino acids: CSARDRGKMGANYGYTF.

V usage is TRBV20-1 and J usage is TRBJ2-3; D perhaps matches TRBD2 (7 bases). From germline, CDR1 is DFQATT and CDR2 SNEGSKA (reference sequence). Deletions cut 2 bases from V and 0 bases from J, with 12 bases between. This CDR3 has 15 residues. CDR3 protein: CSARRGGGSTDTQYF. The CDR3 nucleotides read TGCAGTGCTAGAAGGGGGGGTGGTAGCACAGATACGCAGTATTTT.

This rearrangement joins TRBV7-8 to TRBJ2-3; 8 positions match TRBD2. The CDR3 loop spans 18 amino acids. The junction had 10 bases not matched to a gene; V was cut back by 2 bases and J by 0 bases. Germline lookup yields CDR1 SGHVS and CDR2 FQNEAQ. CDR3 DNA: TGTGCCAGCAGCTTACGGGAGGGGACGCCAGGGAGCACAGATACGCAGTATTTT. Translation gives CASSLREGTPGSTDTQYF.

The chain carries TRBV27 and TRBJ1-5; 8 bases match TRBD1. Unmatched junction bases numbered 16, after V lost 5 bases and J lost 7 bases. The CDR3 is 17 amino acids. The germline V gene has CDR1 MNHEY and CDR2 SMNVEV (reference sequence). The CDR3 DNA reads TGTGCCAGCAGTCCACGGACAGGGTGGGGGCAGCGACAGCCCCAGCATTTT. It yields the protein CASSPRTGWGQRQPQHF.

This clonotype was detected only a few times. The chain links TRBV6-5 to TRBJ2-7; 9 bases align to TRBD2. Germline loops: CDR1 MNHEY, CDR2 SVGAGI. This CDR3 comprises 16 residues. The V gene end was trimmed by 3 bases and the J gene end by 1 base; junction bases not matched to a gene: 7. The CDR3 DNA follows: TGTGCCAGCAGTTATGGGGGGCTAGCGGGGTCCTACGAGCAGTACTTC. As protein: CASSYGGLAGSYEQYF.

This clonotype was detected only once. This chain joins TRBV12-3 or TRBV12-4 and TRBJ2-1; TRBD1 aligns across 8 bases. The CDR3 is made up of 13 amino acids. J was trimmed by 8 bases and V by 4 bases; bases with no gene match: 4. This CDR3 is CASSSSGGDEQFF. CDR3 nucleotide sequence: TGTGCCAGCAGTTCTTCAGGGGGCGATGAGCAGTTCTTC.

This sequence joins TRBV15 and TRBJ2-3; no definite D call. V lost 5 bases and J lost 6, with 12 bases in between. This CDR3 region has 13 residues. Per the germline V gene, CDR1 is LNHNV and CDR2 is YYDKDF (reference sequence). The CDR3 DNA sequence: TGTGCCACCAGCGTCTCTTTAGTGGATACGCAGTATTTT. This gives the protein CATSVSLVDTQYF.

This clonotype has a handful of counts. The V gene is TRBV7-2, the J gene TRBJ1-2; tentative D call: TRBD1 (6 bases). Trimming removed 7 bases at V and 4 bases at J, with 22 bases between. This CDR3 region has 16 residues. CDR1 is SGHTA and CDR2 is FQGNSA in the germline V gene. Here the CDR3 reads CASIPLRGALGYGYTF. CDR3 nucleotides: TGTGCCAGCATCCCGCTTAGGGGGGCCTTGGGCTATGGCTACACCTTC.

DNA for the CDR3: TGTGCCAGCAGAAACTCAGTATGGCCCTACGAGCAGTACTTC. This gives the protein CASRNSVWPYEQYF. V usage is TRBV2 and J usage is TRBJ2-7; D is undetermined. Per germline, CDR1 SNHLY and CDR2 FYNNEI. This CDR3 region has 14 residues. V lost 6 bases, J lost 2 bases, and 14 bases lay in between.

CDR3 coding DNA: TGCGCCAGCAGCCTCCAGCTAGGGAACACCGGGGAGCTGTTTTTT. It translates to CASSLQLGNTGELFF. The J gene is TRBJ2-2, the V gene TRBV4-3, with no clear D. Per the germline V gene, CDR1 is LGHNA and CDR2 is YSLEER. The CDR3 is made up of 15 amino acids. The germline V and J ends were trimmed by 4 bases and 1 base, with 10 bases remaining between them.

The table lists this clonotype with a count of one. The chain recombines TRBV20-1 with TRBJ1-5; no definite D call. Germline CDR1 is DFQATT and CDR2 is SNEGSKA (reference sequence). The CDR3 consists of 16 residues. Trimming removed 1 base at V and 3 bases at J, with 16 bases between. The CDR3 protein is CSARGSTGWDNQPQHF. In DNA, the CDR3 is TGCAGTGCTAGAGGATCGACCGGGTGGGACAATCAGCCCCAGCATTTT.

The J gene is TRBJ1-2, the V gene TRBV6-1; 9 nucleotides agree with TRBD1. CDR3 length equals 13 residues. In germline, CDR1 is MNHNS, CDR2 SASEGT. V trimming: 5 bases; J trimming: 8 bases; junction bases outside the gene matches: 6. The CDR3 here is CASSRDRVIGYTF. The CDR3 DNA reads as TGTGCCAGCAGTAGGGACAGGGTAATAGGCTACACCTTC.

The gene calls are TRBV29-1 and TRBJ2-1; D call uncertain. CDR3 length: 13 residues. Germline CDR1 reads SQVTM; CDR2 reads ANQGSEA. Trimming stripped 6 bases from V and 0 bases from J, with 9 bases between. The CDR3 region is CSVQGPSYNEQFF. For the CDR3, the DNA is TGCAGCGTCCAAGGGCCCTCCTACAATGAGCAGTTCTTC.

This chain connects TRBV7-8 to TRBJ2-1, with 9 bases aligning to TRBD2. The ends lost 5 bases at V and 8 bases at J; junction bases unmatched: 13. This CDR3 region has 16 residues. In germline, CDR1 is SGHVS, CDR2 FQNEAQ. CDR3 bases: TGTGCCAGCAGCCGTGGGTGGCGGGGGGGCTCGGATGAGCAGTTCTTC. Translation: CASSRGWRGGSDEQFF.

This clonotype has only a few counts. V gene TRBV6-1 combines with J gene TRBJ2-5; D tentatively reads TRBD1 or TRBD2 (5 bases each). This CDR3 region has 14 residues. Germline V CDR1 and CDR2: MNHNS, SASEGT. The germline V and J ends were trimmed by 5 bases and 1 base, with 11 bases remaining between them. The CDR3 protein is CASSRGRVQETQYF. Here the CDR3 DNA reads TGTGCCAGCAGTCGGGGCAGGGTCCAAGAGACCCAGTACTTC.

This sequence joins TRBV7-6 and TRBJ1-1; 8 bases map to TRBD1. V dropped 5 bases and J dropped 10; count of bases not matched to a gene: 6. Germline V CDR1 and CDR2: SGHVS, FNYEAQ. The CDR3 has 12 residues. The CDR3 here is CASSLYRGLAFF. The CDR3 DNA is TGTGCCAGCAGCCTCTACAGGGGGTTAGCTTTCTTT.

This clonotype was picked up a small number of times. CDR3 sequence (DNA): TGTGCCAGCAGTTACGGGGTCTCAGGAGAGACCCAGTACTTC. Translation gives CASSYGVSGETQYF. The rearrangement uses TRBV6-5 and TRBJ2-5, with D unresolved. Deletions cut 2 bases from V and 4 bases from J, with 11 bases between. This CDR3 contains 14 residues. Germline V gene data show CDR1 as MNHEY and CDR2 as SVGAGI.